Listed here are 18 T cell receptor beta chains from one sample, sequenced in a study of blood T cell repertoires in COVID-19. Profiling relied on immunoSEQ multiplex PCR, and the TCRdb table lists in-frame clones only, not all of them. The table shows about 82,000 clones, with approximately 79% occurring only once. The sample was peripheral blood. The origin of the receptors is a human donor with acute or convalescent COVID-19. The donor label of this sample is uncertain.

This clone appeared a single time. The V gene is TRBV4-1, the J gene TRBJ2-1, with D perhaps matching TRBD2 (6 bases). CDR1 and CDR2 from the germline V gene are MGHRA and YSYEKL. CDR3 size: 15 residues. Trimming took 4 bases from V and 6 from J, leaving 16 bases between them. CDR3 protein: CASSLSGGSPNEQFF. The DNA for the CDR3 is TGCGCCAGCAGCCTAAGTGGGGGGTCGCCCAATGAGCAGTTCTTC.

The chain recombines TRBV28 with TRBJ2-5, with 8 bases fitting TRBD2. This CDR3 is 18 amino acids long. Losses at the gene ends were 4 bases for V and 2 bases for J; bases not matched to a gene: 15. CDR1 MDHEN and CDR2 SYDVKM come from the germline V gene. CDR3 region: CASSSILLWRGAQETQYF. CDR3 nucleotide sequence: TGTGCCAGCAGTTCTATACTCCTCTGGCGGGGGGCGCAAGAGACCCAGTACTTC.

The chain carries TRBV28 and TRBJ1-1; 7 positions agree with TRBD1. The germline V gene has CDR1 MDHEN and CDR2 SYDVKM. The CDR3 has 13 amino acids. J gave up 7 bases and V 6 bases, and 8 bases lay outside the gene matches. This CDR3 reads CASSRTGANEAFF. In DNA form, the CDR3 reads TGTGCCAGCAGCCGAACAGGGGCGAATGAAGCTTTCTTT.

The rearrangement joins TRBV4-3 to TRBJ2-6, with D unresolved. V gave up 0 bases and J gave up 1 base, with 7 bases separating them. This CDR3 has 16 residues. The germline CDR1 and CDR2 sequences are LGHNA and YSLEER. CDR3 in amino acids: CASSQEVRSGANVLTF. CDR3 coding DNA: TGCGCCAGCAGCCAAGAGGTGAGATCTGGGGCCAACGTCCTGACTTTC.

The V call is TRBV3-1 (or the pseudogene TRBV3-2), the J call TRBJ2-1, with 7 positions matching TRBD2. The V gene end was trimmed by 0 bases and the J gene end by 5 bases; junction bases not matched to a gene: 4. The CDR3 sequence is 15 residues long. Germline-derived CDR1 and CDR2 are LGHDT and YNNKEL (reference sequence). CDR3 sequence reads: CASSQDGLVNNEQFF. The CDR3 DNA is TGTGCCAGCAGCCAAGATGGACTAGTCAACAATGAGCAGTTCTTC.

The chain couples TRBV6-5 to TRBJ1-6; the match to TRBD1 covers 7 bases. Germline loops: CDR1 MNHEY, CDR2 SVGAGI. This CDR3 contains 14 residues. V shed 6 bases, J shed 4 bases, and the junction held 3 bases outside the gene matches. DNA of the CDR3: TGTGCCAGCAGGTTACAGGGGTATAATTCACCCCTCCACTTT. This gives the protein CASRLQGYNSPLHF.

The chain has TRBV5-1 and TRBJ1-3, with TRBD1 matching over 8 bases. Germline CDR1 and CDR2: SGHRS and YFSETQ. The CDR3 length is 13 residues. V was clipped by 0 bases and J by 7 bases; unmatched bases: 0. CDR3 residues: CASSLGQGNTIYF. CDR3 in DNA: TGCGCCAGCAGCTTGGGACAGGGGAACACCATATATTTT.

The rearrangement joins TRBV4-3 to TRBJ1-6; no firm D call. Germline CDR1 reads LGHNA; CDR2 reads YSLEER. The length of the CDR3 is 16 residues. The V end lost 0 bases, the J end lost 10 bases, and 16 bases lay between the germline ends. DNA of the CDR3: TGCGCCAGCAGCCAAGATCGGAGCATGGGGAGATCACCCCTCCACTTT. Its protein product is CASSQDRSMGRSPLHF.

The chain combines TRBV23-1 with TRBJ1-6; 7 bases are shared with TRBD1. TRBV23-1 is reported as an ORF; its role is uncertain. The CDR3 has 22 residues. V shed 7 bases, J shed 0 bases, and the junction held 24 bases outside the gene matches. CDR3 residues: CASTPKRPPGQRKSSYNSPLHF. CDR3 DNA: TGCGCCAGCACCCCGAAGCGTCCCCCGGGACAGAGAAAGAGCTCCTATAATTCACCCCTCCACTTT.

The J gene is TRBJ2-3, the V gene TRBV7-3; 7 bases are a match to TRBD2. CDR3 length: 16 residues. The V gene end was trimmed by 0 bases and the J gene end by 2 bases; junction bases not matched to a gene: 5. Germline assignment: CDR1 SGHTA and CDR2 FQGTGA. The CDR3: CASSLTGGPDTDTQYF. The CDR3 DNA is TGTGCCAGCAGCTTAACGGGAGGGCCGGACACAGATACGCAGTATTTT.

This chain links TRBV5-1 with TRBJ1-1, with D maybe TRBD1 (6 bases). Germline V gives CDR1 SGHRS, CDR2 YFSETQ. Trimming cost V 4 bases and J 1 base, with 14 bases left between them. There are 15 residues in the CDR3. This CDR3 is CASSPRTASNTEAFF. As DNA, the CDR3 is TGCGCCAGCAGCCCTAGGACAGCCTCGAACACTGAAGCTTTCTTT.

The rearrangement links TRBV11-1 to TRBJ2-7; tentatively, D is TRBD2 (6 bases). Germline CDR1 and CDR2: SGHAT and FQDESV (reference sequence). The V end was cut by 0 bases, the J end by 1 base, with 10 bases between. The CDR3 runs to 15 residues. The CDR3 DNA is TGTGCCAGCAGCTTAGCGCGGGGCCCTTCCTACGAGCAGTACTTC. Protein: CASSLARGPSYEQYF. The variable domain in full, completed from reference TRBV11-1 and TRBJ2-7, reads EAEVAQSPRYKITEKSQAVAFWCDPISGHATLYWYRQILGQGPELLVQFQDESVVDDSQLPKDRFSAERLKGVDSTLKIQPAELGDSAMYLCASSLARGPSYEQYFGPGTRLTVT.

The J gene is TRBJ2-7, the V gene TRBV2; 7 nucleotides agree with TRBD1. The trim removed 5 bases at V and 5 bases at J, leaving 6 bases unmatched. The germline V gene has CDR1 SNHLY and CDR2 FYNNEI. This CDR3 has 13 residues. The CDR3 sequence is CASSRDRGDEQYF. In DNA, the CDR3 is TGTGCCAGCAGTCGGGACAGAGGGGACGAGCAGTACTTC.

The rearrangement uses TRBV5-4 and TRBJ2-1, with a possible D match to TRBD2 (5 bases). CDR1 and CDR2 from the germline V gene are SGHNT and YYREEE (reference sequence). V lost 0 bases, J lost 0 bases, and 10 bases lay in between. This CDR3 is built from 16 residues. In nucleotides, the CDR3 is TGTGCCAGCAGCTTGGAAGGAGGTAGCTCCTACAATGAGCAGTTCTTC. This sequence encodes CASSLEGGSSYNEQFF.

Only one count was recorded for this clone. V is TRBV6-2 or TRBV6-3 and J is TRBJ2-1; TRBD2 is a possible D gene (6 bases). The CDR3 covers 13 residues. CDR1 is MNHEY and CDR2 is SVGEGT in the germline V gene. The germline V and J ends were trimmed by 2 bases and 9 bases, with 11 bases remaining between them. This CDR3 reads CASSYRLGLEQFF. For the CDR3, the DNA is TGTGCCAGCAGTTACCGACTAGGCCTTGAGCAGTTCTTC.

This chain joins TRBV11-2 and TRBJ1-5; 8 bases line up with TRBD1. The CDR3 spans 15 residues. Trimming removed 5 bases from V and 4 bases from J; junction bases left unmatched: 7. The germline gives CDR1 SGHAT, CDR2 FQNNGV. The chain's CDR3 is CASSRDRYPNQPQHF. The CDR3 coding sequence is TGTGCCAGCAGCCGGGACAGGTATCCTAATCAGCCCCAGCATTTT.

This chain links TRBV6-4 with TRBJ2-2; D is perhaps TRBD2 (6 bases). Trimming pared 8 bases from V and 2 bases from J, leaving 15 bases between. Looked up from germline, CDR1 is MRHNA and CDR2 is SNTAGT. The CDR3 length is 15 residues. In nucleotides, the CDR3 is TGTGCCAGCTCGATCGGGACTCCCAACACCGGGGAGCTGTTTTTT. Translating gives CASSIGTPNTGELFF.

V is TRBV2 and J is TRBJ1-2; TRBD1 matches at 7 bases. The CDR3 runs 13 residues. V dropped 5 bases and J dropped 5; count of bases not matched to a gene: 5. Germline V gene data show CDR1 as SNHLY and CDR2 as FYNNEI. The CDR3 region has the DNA TGTGCCAGCAGTCTGGGACAGCGATATGGCTACACCTTC. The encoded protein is CASSLGQRYGYTF.